This entry is about one T cell receptor (beta chain). The record originates from a study of cytomegalovirus exposure and HLA in healthy donors. Germline V gene data show CDR1 as SEHNR and CDR2 as FQNEAQ (reference sequence). Trimming shortened V by 5 bases and J by 8 bases, and 9 bases separated the two germline ends. This CDR3 spans 11 amino acids. PCR was performed using 60 Vbeta and 13 Jbeta primers. TCRdb's copy holds only in-frame clones and misses some; the assay was immunoSEQ multiplex PCR. This sample yields about 160,000 clones, of which 75% to 80% are seen a single time; around 1% belongs to the top ten.

The receptor was derived from a woman in her 50s in good health and CMV-seropositive. Specimen: PBMCs. The V and J genes are TRBV7-9 and TRBJ1-1; D is ambiguous. The CDR3 here is CASSPGWEAFF. CDR3 nucleotides: TGTGCCAGCAGCCCCGGTTGGGAAGCTTTCTTT.